This entry lists 19 T cell receptor beta chains sequenced from one sample in a study of blood T cell repertoires in COVID-19. TCRdb's table, derived via immunoSEQ multiplex PCR, lists solely in-frame clones and lacks some. The data contain a few hundred thousand clones, about 88% of them singletons. Sequencing input: PBMCs or T cells enriched from blood (not recorded which). These receptors came from a woman aged 18-29 years who had been exposed to COVID-19.

The chain links TRBV5-4 to TRBJ2-7; 7 positions match TRBD1. Unmatched junction bases numbered 10, after V lost 0 bases and J lost 4 bases. The germline V gene has CDR1 SGHNT and CDR2 YYREEE (reference sequence). This CDR3 region has 16 residues. CDR3 region: CASSLDGGQAVYEQYF. The CDR3 DNA reads as TGTGCCAGCAGCTTGGACGGCGGACAGGCGGTTTACGAGCAGTACTTC.

This chain uses TRBV7-9 with TRBJ2-5, with D hard to call. Deletions cut 5 bases from V and 9 bases from J, with 13 bases between. CDR3 length: 12 residues. Germline CDR1 reads SEHNR; CDR2 reads FQNEAQ (reference sequence). The CDR3 nucleotides are TGTGCCAGCAGCCCTGATGGTGAGGCCCAGTACTTC. Residues: CASSPDGEAQYF.

This clone was counted only a few times. The chain employs TRBV27 and TRBJ1-6; the match to TRBD1 covers 9 bases. Germline-derived CDR1 and CDR2 are MNHEY and SMNVEV (reference sequence). Losses at the gene ends were 5 bases for V and 9 bases for J; bases not matched to a gene: 5. This CDR3 spans 14 amino acids. The CDR3 DNA is TGTGCCAGCAGTCCAGGGGACAGGGTTTCACCCCTCCACTTT. It codes for CASSPGDRVSPLHF.

The chain is built from TRBV7-2 and TRBJ2-3; a possible D gene is TRBD2 (6 bases). This CDR3 spans 16 amino acids. The V and J ends lost 0 bases and 1 base respectively, with 11 bases between them. Germline V gene data show CDR1 as SGHTA and CDR2 as FQGNSA. The CDR3 DNA reads TGTGCCAGCAGCTTAGCGCTGGGGACTGGCACAGATACGCAGTATTTT. Its translation is CASSLALGTGTDTQYF. Together with reference TRBV7-2 and TRBJ2-3, the CDR3 gives the full variable domain: GAGVSQSPSNKVTEKGKDVELRCDPISGHTALYWYRQSLGQGLEFLIYFQGNSAPDKSGLPSDRFSAERTGGSVSTLTIQRTQQEDSAVYLCASSLALGTGTDTQYFGPGTRLTVL.

The chain couples TRBV28 to TRBJ1-2; D is perhaps TRBD1 (6 bases). CDR3 length equals 13 residues. Germline V lookup: CDR1 MDHEN, CDR2 SYDVKM. Trimming took off 4 bases at V and 8 bases at J, with 14 bases between the two ends. This CDR3 is CASSSGGALGYTF. CDR3 DNA sequence: TGTGCCAGCAGTTCTGGGGGGGCGTTAGGCTACACCTTC.

This clone was counted only a few times. The CDR3 region has the DNA TGTGCCAGCTCACCCAATCCCCCGAGACAGGGGGCTCAGGAGCAGTACTTC. Translated, it gives CASSPNPPRQGAQEQYF. This sequence joins TRBV18 and TRBJ2-7; 10 nucleotides agree with TRBD1. The V gene's germline CDR1 is KGHSH and CDR2 LQKENI. V dropped 3 bases and J dropped 7; count of bases not matched to a gene: 15. The CDR3 totals 17 residues.

The chain recombines TRBV2 with TRBJ2-3, with D possibly matching TRBD2 (5 bases). CDR1 SNHLY and CDR2 FYNNEI come from the germline V gene. The V end lost 6 bases, the J end lost 0 bases, and 7 bases lay between the germline ends. CDR3 length: 13 residues. In DNA, the CDR3 is TGTGCCAGCAGGGACTCGAGCACAGATACGCAGTATTTT. It translates to CASRDSSTDTQYF.

This chain joins TRBV5-4 and TRBJ2-3; TRBD2 matches 11 bases. V was clipped by 9 bases and J by 2 bases; unmatched bases: 8. This CDR3 is 15 amino acids long. Germline V gene sequence: CDR1 SGHNT, CDR2 YYREEE (reference sequence). The CDR3 DNA is TGTGCCACCTATAGCGGGAGGGACTACACAGATACGCAGTATTTT. Encoded protein: CATYSGRDYTDTQYF.

V gene TRBV27 combines with J gene TRBJ1-3; the D gene is possibly TRBD1 (6 bases). CDR1 is MNHEY, CDR2 SMNVEV, per germline (reference sequence). The CDR3 is 15 residues long. With 5 bases removed from V and 0 bases from J, the gap between germline ends came to 11 bases. The CDR3 bases are TGTGCCAGCAGTCAGCCGGACAGCTCTGGAAACACCATATATTTT. Translation gives CASSQPDSSGNTIYF.

The rearrangement links TRBV28 to TRBJ1-5; TRBD1 matches 7 bases. The CDR3 has 15 residues. V dropped 2 bases and J dropped 6; count of bases not matched to a gene: 7. Germline-derived CDR1 and CDR2 are MDHEN and SYDVKM. The CDR3 sequence is CASSLETGFVQPQHF. The CDR3 DNA reads as TGTGCCAGCAGTTTAGAGACAGGGTTTGTTCAGCCCCAGCATTTT.

This chain joins TRBV13 and TRBJ1-4, with 9 bases lining up with TRBD1. V gave up 0 bases and J gave up 8 bases; unmatched junction bases: 4. This CDR3 is 15 amino acids long. Germline assignment: CDR1 PRHDT and CDR2 FYEKMQ (reference sequence). The CDR3 DNA reads as TGTGCCAGCAGCTTAGGACAGGGGGCGTACGAAAAACTGTTTTTT. It encodes CASSLGQGAYEKLFF.

The chain carries TRBV2 and TRBJ1-4, with TRBD1 as a possible D gene (5 bases). V gave up 2 bases and J gave up 7 bases, with 5 bases separating them. The CDR3 loop spans 12 amino acids. The V gene's germline CDR1 is SNHLY and CDR2 FYNNEI. The CDR3 DNA sequence: TGTGCCAGCAGTGAACAGGGTGAAAAACTGTTTTTT. Protein: CASSEQGEKLFF.

The chain links TRBV6-2 or TRBV6-3 to TRBJ2-6; 7 bases line up with TRBD2. J gave up 0 bases and V 5 bases, and 4 bases lay outside the gene matches. From germline, CDR1 is MNHEY and CDR2 SVGEGT. The CDR3 loop spans 16 amino acids. Here the CDR3 DNA reads TGTGCCAGCAGTCTCTCGGGAGGCTCTGGGGCCAACGTCCTGACTTTC. It translates to CASSLSGGSGANVLTF.

This clone was detected only once. This chain connects TRBV21-1 to TRBJ1-2. TRBV21-1 corresponds to a pseudogene. The CDR3 length is 14 residues. CDR3 in amino acids: CASSVRERENGYTF. DNA for the CDR3: TGTGCCAGCAGCGTCAGGGAGCGGGAGAATGGCTACACCTTC.

V usage is TRBV4-1 and J usage is TRBJ1-1; TRBD1 is a possible D gene (6 bases). This CDR3 spans 13 amino acids. The germline gives CDR1 MGHRA, CDR2 YSYEKL. Trimming removed 8 bases at V and 6 bases at J, with 16 bases between. The CDR3: CASSYTRTAEAFF. Written as DNA, the CDR3 is TGCGCCAGCTCCTATACCCGGACAGCTGAAGCTTTCTTT.

The rearrangement joins TRBV6-2 or TRBV6-3 to TRBJ2-2, with a possible D match to TRBD2 (6 bases). With 6 bases removed from V and 8 bases from J, the gap between germline ends came to 19 bases. Per the germline V gene, CDR1 is MNHEY and CDR2 is SVGEGT. The CDR3 sequence is 15 residues long. CDR3 DNA sequence: TGTGCCAGCAGACCTGGGCTAGCGTTTGTGGGGGAGCTGTTTTTT. Amino acids: CASRPGLAFVGELFF.

The chain employs TRBV27 and TRBJ1-2; D is unresolved. The length of the CDR3 is 13 residues. CDR1 and CDR2 from the germline V gene are MNHEY and SMNVEV (reference sequence). Between the trimmed V and J ends, which lost 5 bases and 3 bases, there was a span of 10 bases. The DNA for the CDR3 is TGTGCCAGCAGTCCTTCACTAGACTATGGCTACACCTTC. Translation: CASSPSLDYGYTF.

The rearrangement joins TRBV4-2 to TRBJ1-5; D possibly corresponds to TRBD1 (6 bases). This CDR3 spans 20 amino acids. V was trimmed by 0 bases and J by 2 bases, leaving 23 bases between them. In germline, CDR1 is LGHNA, CDR2 YNFKEQ. The CDR3 region is CASSQEGRDIAQVGNQPQHF. Here the CDR3 DNA reads TGTGCCAGCAGCCAAGAAGGGAGGGACATTGCACAAGTCGGCAATCAGCCCCAGCATTTT.

This chain uses TRBV4-3 with TRBJ1-3; no definite D call. CDR3 length: 14 residues. Germline CDR1 is LGHNA and CDR2 is YSLEER. Trimming stripped 0 bases from V and 2 bases from J, with 5 bases between. The CDR3 is CASSQEQTGNTIYF. The CDR3 DNA is TGCGCCAGCAGCCAAGAGCAGACTGGAAACACCATATATTTT.